These 27 T cell receptor beta chains were all obtained from the same sample, sequenced in a study of cytomegalovirus exposure and HLA in healthy donors. PCR used 60 Vbeta primers and 13 Jbeta primers. The data were produced by immunoSEQ multiplex PCR, yet TCRdb's version contains in-frame clones alone and is incomplete. The sample records about 160,000 clones, 82% being singletons. Sequenced sample: PBMCs. The receptor set was obtained from a girl between 10 and 17 years old in good health and CMV-seropositive.

V is TRBV21-1 and J is TRBJ1-5; no check of the table's D call, TRBD1, against the DNA was made. TRBV21-1 is listed as a pseudogene. The CDR3 spans 19 residues. The CDR3 here is CASSSRGTGAFYSNQPQHF. The CDR3 DNA reads as TGTGCCAGCAGCTCCCGGGGGACAGGGGCCTTCTATAGCAATCAGCCCCAGCATTTT.

The V and J genes are TRBV5-6 and TRBJ1-1, with D unresolved. Germline V gene lookup returns CDR1 SGHDT and CDR2 YYEEEE. This CDR3 is built from 15 residues. Trimming shortened V by 2 bases and J by 1 base, and 12 bases separated the two germline ends. The CDR3 nucleotides are TGTGCCAGCAGCTTCGACCGGGGATGGAACACTGAAGCTTTCTTT. It translates to CASSFDRGWNTEAFF. Full variable domain (outside the CDR3, taken from reference TRBV5-6 and TRBJ1-1): DAGVTQSPTHLIKTRGQQVTLRCSPKSGHDTVSWYQQALGQGPQFIFQYYEEEERQRGNFPDRFSGHQFPNYSSELNVNALLLGDSALYLCASSFDRGWNTEAFFGQGTRLTVV.

This chain joins TRBV25-1 and TRBJ2-5; 9 positions agree with TRBD1. Germline V lookup: CDR1 MGHDK, CDR2 SYGVNS. V shed 6 bases, J shed 2 bases, and the junction held 10 bases outside the gene matches. This CDR3 has 16 amino acids. CDR3 amino acids: CASSHLDRGGQETQYF. Written as DNA, the CDR3 is TGTGCCAGCAGCCATCTGGACAGGGGAGGACAAGAGACCCAGTACTTC.

This chain links TRBV28 with TRBJ2-1; D is possibly TRBD1 (5 bases). V dropped 10 bases and J dropped 4 bases, with 20 bases sitting between them. Germline V gene sequence: CDR1 MDHEN, CDR2 SYDVKM. The CDR3 contains 15 residues. CDR3 protein: CATSGREFWYNEQFF. In nucleotides, the CDR3 is TGTGCCACCTCCGGCAGGGAATTCTGGTACAATGAGCAGTTCTTC. Based on the CDR3 plus reference TRBV28 and TRBJ2-1, the full variable domain is DVKVTQSSRYLVKRTGEKVFLECVQDMDHENMFWYRQDPGLGLRLIYFSYDVKMKEKGDIPEGYSVSREKKERFSLILESASTNQTSMYLCATSGREFWYNEQFFGPGTRLTVL.

The chain recombines TRBV29-1 with TRBJ2-7, with a weak D call TRBD1 (5 bases). The CDR3 covers 14 residues. Per germline, CDR1 SQVTM and CDR2 ANQGSEA. Trimming cost V 6 bases and J 0 bases, with 15 bases left between them. The CDR3 DNA reads as TGCAGCGTCCTTGGACACTTGAGCTCCTACGAGCAGTACTTC. Its translation: CSVLGHLSSYEQYF.

This clone has just a few counts. This chain connects TRBV9 to TRBJ1-2; D possibly corresponds to TRBD1 (5 bases). Germline CDR1 reads SGDLS; CDR2 reads YYNGEE. The V gene lost 5 bases and the J gene lost 6 bases, with 11 bases spanning the gap. The CDR3 loop spans 12 amino acids. The CDR3 DNA sequence: TGTGCCAGCAGTCTACGGGGGGATGGCTACACCTTC. Translation: CASSLRGDGYTF. The whole variable domain, remainder taken from reference TRBV9 and TRBJ1-2, is DSGVTQTPKHLITATGQRVTLRCSPRSGDLSVYWYQQSLDQGLQFLIQYYNGEERAKGNILERFSAQQFPDLHSELNLSSLELGDSALYFCASSLRGDGYTFGSGTRLTVV.

The CDR3 DNA reads as TGTGCCAGCAGTCGAGTCCCTAACGAGCAGTACTTC. This encodes CASSRVPNEQYF. The V gene is TRBV7-2, the J gene TRBJ2-7; no clear D. The germline V gene has CDR1 SGHTA and CDR2 FQGNSA. CDR3 length: 12 amino acids. Trimming removed 6 bases at V and 5 bases at J, with 11 bases between.

The chain has TRBV28 and TRBJ2-2, with 7 bases lining up with TRBD1. The V gene's germline CDR1 is MDHEN and CDR2 SYDVKM. The ends lost 6 bases at V and 7 bases at J; junction bases unmatched: 11. CDR3 length: 15 amino acids. CDR3 protein: CASSSPGQRYGELFF. The DNA for the CDR3 is TGTGCCAGCAGCTCGCCGGGACAGAGATACGGGGAGCTGTTTTTT.

CDR3 DNA sequence: TGTGCCAGCAGGTCGACCGGGACTAGCGGGAGAAGGAATGAGCAGTTCTTC. It is translated as CASRSTGTSGRRNEQFF. The J gene is TRBJ2-1, the V gene TRBV28; 14 nucleotides line up with TRBD2. Trimming at V came to 6 bases and at J to 7 bases, leaving 11 bases not matched to a gene. This CDR3 comprises 17 residues. The V gene's germline CDR1 is MDHEN and CDR2 SYDVKM.

The chain couples TRBV4-3 to TRBJ2-5; 8 nucleotides agree with TRBD1. The J call may not be correct, given that the DNA end is closer to TRBJ2-7. Germline-derived CDR1 and CDR2 are LGHNA and YSLEER. This CDR3 spans 15 amino acids. Written as DNA, the CDR3 is TGCGCCAGCAGCCAACGAAGACAGGGGCCCTACGAGCAGTACTTC. Translation: CASSQRRQGPYEQYF.

The chain employs TRBV19 and TRBJ2-3; D gene unclear. V was cut by 1 base and J by 3 bases, with 5 bases left in between. The CDR3 spans 13 residues. Germline loops: CDR1 LNHDA, CDR2 SQIVND (reference sequence). The CDR3 loop is CASSIGATDTQYF. CDR3 nucleotide sequence: TGTGCCAGTAGTATAGGAGCGACAGATACGCAGTATTTT.

The chain combines TRBV7-6 with TRBJ2-2, with unresolved D. The CDR3 sequence is 15 residues long. V lost 0 bases and J 5 bases, leaving 10 bases between the germline ends. The germline V gene encodes CDR1 SGHVS and CDR2 FNYEAQ. The CDR3 region has the DNA TGTGCCAGCAGCTTAGCTCAGGCCTCGACCGGGGAGCTGTTTTTT. Amino acids: CASSLAQASTGELFF.

V and J are TRBV28 and TRBJ2-2; 7 bases map to TRBD1. Trimming took 3 bases from V and 1 from J; bases not matched to a gene: 11. This CDR3 spans 18 amino acids. Germline lookup yields CDR1 MDHEN and CDR2 SYDVKM. In DNA form, the CDR3 reads TGTGCCAGCAGTTTCTCTTCGACAGGGAGTTGGAACACCGGGGAGCTGTTTTTT. Translating it yields CASSFSSTGSWNTGELFF.

J is TRBJ1-5 and V is TRBV28; D is uncertain. Germline lookup yields CDR1 MDHEN and CDR2 SYDVKM. V was clipped by 1 base and J by 5 bases, with 3 bases between them. CDR3 length: 12 residues. The CDR3 is CASSLFDQPQHF. For the CDR3, the DNA is TGTGCCAGCAGTTTATTCGATCAGCCCCAGCATTTT.

The J gene is TRBJ2-5, the V gene TRBV7-9; D is undetermined. V lost 6 bases and J 4 bases, leaving 9 bases between the germline ends. From germline, CDR1 is SEHNR and CDR2 FQNEAQ (reference sequence). The CDR3 covers 12 residues. This chain's CDR3 is CASSPQVETQYF. The CDR3, as DNA: TGTGCCAGCAGTCCACAAGTAGAGACCCAGTACTTC.

V is TRBV2 and J is TRBJ1-4, with D perhaps TRBD1 (5 bases). The CDR3 is made up of 16 amino acids. Trimming took 2 bases from V and 8 from J, leaving 18 bases between them. In germline, CDR1 is SNHLY, CDR2 FYNNEI. In DNA form, the CDR3 reads TGTGCCAGCAGTGAAATTTCTGCAGGGCTGGGCGAAAAACTGTTTTTT. Translated: CASSEISAGLGEKLFF.

The rearrangement uses TRBV19 and TRBJ1-2; possibly TRBD1 for D (5 bases). The CDR3 is 14 amino acids. Germline assignment: CDR1 LNHDA and CDR2 SQIVND (reference sequence). The ends were cut back, 1 base at V and 2 bases at J, with 8 bases in the middle. This CDR3 is CASSIVSGNYGYTF. In DNA, the CDR3 is TGTGCCAGTAGTATAGTGTCAGGGAACTATGGCTACACCTTC.

The V and J genes are TRBV30 and TRBJ2-5, with a possible D match to TRBD1 (6 bases). The DNA matches TRBJ2-7 better at its end, which makes the J call doubtful. The germline V gene encodes CDR1 GTSNPN and CDR2 SVGIG (reference sequence). The CDR3 length is 14 residues. In DNA, the CDR3 is TGTGCCTGGAGGAAGCCAGGGGCCTCCTACGAGCAGTACTTC. It translates to CAWRKPGASYEQYF.

This chain joins TRBV5-1 and TRBJ2-1, with D perhaps matching TRBD2 (7 bases). Germline values: CDR1 SGHRS, CDR2 YFSETQ. Trimming shortened V by 7 bases and J by 7 bases, and 24 bases separated the two germline ends. The CDR3 has 16 residues. The CDR3 protein is CASLDGYRGAWNEQFF. For the CDR3, the DNA is TGCGCCAGCCTAGATGGGTATCGGGGGGCATGGAATGAGCAGTTCTTC.

The chain recombines TRBV28 with TRBJ1-3, with D hard to call. This CDR3 is 12 amino acids long. Germline V gene sequence: CDR1 MDHEN, CDR2 SYDVKM. Trimming stripped 5 bases from V and 4 bases from J, with 6 bases between. The CDR3 region is CASSPGGNTIYF. The CDR3 DNA is TGTGCCAGCAGTCCGGGGGGAAACACCATATATTTT. Filled out from reference TRBV28 and TRBJ1-3, the complete variable domain reads DVKVTQSSRYLVKRTGEKVFLECVQDMDHENMFWYRQDPGLGLRLIYFSYDVKMKEKGDIPEGYSVSREKKERFSLILESASTNQTSMYLCASSPGGNTIYFGEGSWLTVV.

The genes are TRBV7-2 and TRBJ1-1; D might be TRBD1 (5 bases). V dropped 8 bases and J dropped 3 bases, with 13 bases sitting between them. This CDR3 is 13 amino acids long. Germline V gene lookup returns CDR1 SGHTA and CDR2 FQGNSA. CDR3 sequence (DNA): TGTGCCAGCCGCTCCGGGGGGGACACTGAAGCTTTCTTT. Its translation is CASRSGGDTEAFF.

This clone was seen only once. This chain joins TRBV5-1 and TRBJ2-7; the D is unclear. The germline V gene has CDR1 SGHRS and CDR2 YFSETQ. The CDR3 contains 13 residues. Trimming shortened V by 4 bases and J by 3 bases, and 11 bases separated the two germline ends. Here the CDR3 reads CASSPQPDYEQYF. CDR3 DNA: TGCGCCAGCAGCCCCCAACCAGACTACGAGCAGTACTTC.

The J gene is TRBJ1-2, the V gene TRBV27, with a tentative D call TRBD1 (5 bases). The length of the CDR3 is 14 residues. CDR1 and CDR2 (germline): MNHEY, SMNVEV (reference sequence). V lost 10 bases and J lost 8, with 23 bases in between. CDR3 residues: CATMSLDAQGGYTF. The DNA of the CDR3 is TGTGCCACCATGTCTCTCGACGCTCAGGGAGGCTACACCTTC.

The chain links TRBV5-1 to TRBJ1-6; 10 bases line up with TRBD1. This CDR3 is built from 15 residues. CDR1 and CDR2 from the germline V gene are SGHRS and YFSETQ. V lost 4 bases, J lost 7 bases, and 5 bases stayed unmatched. CDR3 bases: TGCGCCAGCAGCAACCGGGACAGGGGCAATTCACCCCTCCACTTT. Its translation is CASSNRDRGNSPLHF.

This chain connects TRBV7-6 to TRBJ1-1, with D possibly matching TRBD1 (5 bases). This CDR3 is built from 13 residues. Germline V gene sequence: CDR1 SGHVS, CDR2 FNYEAQ. V lost 4 bases and J lost 1, with 7 bases in between. The CDR3 loop is CASSYGQNTEAFF. The CDR3 DNA reads TGTGCCAGCAGCTACGGACAGAACACTGAAGCTTTCTTT.

The chain recombines TRBV11-3 with TRBJ2-1, with D tentatively TRBD2 (6 bases). Trimming took off 8 bases at V and 7 bases at J, with 9 bases between the two ends. Germline CDR1 is SGHNT and CDR2 is YENEEA. This CDR3 is built from 11 residues. CDR3 residues: CASSGGNEQFF. The CDR3 DNA reads as TGTGCCAGCTCAGGAGGGAATGAGCAGTTCTTC.

V usage is TRBV2 and J usage is TRBJ2-7; 7 bases fit TRBD2. The CDR3 has 15 amino acids. V shed 6 bases, J shed 3 bases, and the junction held 11 bases outside the gene matches. The germline gives CDR1 SNHLY, CDR2 FYNNEI. CDR3 bases: TGTGCCAGCAGAAGGGCAAGTCCGGGGGGCTACGAGCAGTACTTC. Translating gives CASRRASPGGYEQYF. The whole variable domain, filled in from reference TRBV2 and TRBJ2-7, reads EPEVTQTPSHQVTQMGQEVILRCVPISNHLYFYWYRQILGQKVEFLVSFYNNEISEKSEIFDDQFSVERPDGSNFTLKIRSTKLEDSAMYFCASRRASPGGYEQYFGPGTRLTVT.